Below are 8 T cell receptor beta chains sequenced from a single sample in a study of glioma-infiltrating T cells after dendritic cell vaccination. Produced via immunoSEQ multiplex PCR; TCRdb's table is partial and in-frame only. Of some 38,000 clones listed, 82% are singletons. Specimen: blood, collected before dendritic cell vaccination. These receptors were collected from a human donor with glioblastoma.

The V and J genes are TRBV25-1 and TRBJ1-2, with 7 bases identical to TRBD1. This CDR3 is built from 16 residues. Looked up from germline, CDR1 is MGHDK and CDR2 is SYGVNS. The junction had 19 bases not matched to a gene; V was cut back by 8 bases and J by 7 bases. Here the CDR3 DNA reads TGTGCCAGCGCACCCAGCGGGGGGGGACAGTTGTTTGGCTACACCTTC. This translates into CASAPSGGGQLFGYTF.

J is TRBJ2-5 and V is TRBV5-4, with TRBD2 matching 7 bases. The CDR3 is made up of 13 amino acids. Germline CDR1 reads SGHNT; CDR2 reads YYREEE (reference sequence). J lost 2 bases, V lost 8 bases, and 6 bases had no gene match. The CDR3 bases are TGTGCCAGTGGGGGGGAACATCAAGAGACCCAGTACTTC. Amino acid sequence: CASGGEHQETQYF. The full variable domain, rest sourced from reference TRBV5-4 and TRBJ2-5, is ETGVTQSPTHLIKTRGQQVTLRCSSQSGHNTVSWYQQALGQGPQFIFQYYREEENGRGNFPPRFSGLQFPNYSSELNVNALELDDSALYLCASGGEHQETQYFGPGTRLLVL.

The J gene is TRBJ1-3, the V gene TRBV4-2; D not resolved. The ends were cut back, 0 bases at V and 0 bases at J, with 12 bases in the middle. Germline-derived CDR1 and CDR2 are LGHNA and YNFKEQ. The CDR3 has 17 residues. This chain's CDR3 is CASSQEGTGNSGNTIYF. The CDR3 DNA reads TGTGCCAGCAGCCAAGAGGGAACGGGGAACTCTGGAAACACCATATATTTT.

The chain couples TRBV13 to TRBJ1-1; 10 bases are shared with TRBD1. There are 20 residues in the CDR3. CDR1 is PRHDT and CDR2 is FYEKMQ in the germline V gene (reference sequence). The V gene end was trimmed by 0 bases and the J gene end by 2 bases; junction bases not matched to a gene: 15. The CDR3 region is CASSLGGIAGTGATNTEAFF. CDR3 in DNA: TGTGCCAGCAGCTTAGGCGGAATAGCCGGGACAGGGGCTACAAACACTGAAGCTTTCTTT. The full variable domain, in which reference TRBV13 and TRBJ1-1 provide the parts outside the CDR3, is AAGVIQSPRHLIKEKRETATLKCYPIPRHDTVYWYQQGPGQDPQFLISFYEKMQSDKGSIPDRFSAQQFSDYHSELNMSSLELGDSALYFCASSLGGIAGTGATNTEAFFGQGTRLTVV.

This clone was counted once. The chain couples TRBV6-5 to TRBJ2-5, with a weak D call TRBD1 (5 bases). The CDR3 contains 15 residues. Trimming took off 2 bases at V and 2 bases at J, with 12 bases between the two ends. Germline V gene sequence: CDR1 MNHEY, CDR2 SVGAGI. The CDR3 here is CASSYVDTNQETQYF. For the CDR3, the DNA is TGTGCCAGCAGTTACGTGGACACCAATCAAGAGACCCAGTACTTC.

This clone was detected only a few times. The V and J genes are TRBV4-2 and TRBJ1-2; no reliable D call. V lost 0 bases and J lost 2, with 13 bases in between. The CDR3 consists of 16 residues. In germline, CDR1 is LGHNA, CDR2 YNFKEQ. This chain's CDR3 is CASSQDGWTGNYGYTF. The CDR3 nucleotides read TGTGCCAGCAGCCAAGATGGATGGACGGGGAACTATGGCTACACCTTC.

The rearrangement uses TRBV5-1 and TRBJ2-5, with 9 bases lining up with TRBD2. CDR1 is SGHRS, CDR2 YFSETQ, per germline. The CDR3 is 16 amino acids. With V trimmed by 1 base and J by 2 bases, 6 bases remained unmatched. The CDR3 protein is CASSLYSSGAQETQYF. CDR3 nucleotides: TGCGCCAGCAGCTTGTATTCTAGCGGGGCGCAAGAGACCCAGTACTTC.

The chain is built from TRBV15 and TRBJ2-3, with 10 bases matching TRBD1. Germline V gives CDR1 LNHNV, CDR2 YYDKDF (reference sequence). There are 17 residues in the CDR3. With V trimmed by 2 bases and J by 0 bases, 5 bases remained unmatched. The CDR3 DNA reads TGTGCCACCAGCAGAAGGAGGGACAGGGGAAGCACAGATACGCAGTATTTT. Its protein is CATSRRRDRGSTDTQYF.